These 27 T cell receptor beta chains share one sample of origin, sequenced in a study of T cells in Graves' hyperthyroidism and ophthalmopathy (dated 2019 in TCRdb). The library was built by means of multiplex PCR. TCRdb lists the instrument as Illumina HiSeq 2000. The TCR beta CDR3 regions were amplified from the RNA transcripts. The first round of RT-PCR for the TCR CDR3 was performed with the HTBI primer set and the Qiagen OneStep RT-PCR kit. TCRdb passed the public sequencing reads through fastp at Q25 and MiXCR, retaining productive beta sequences. Here each entry gathers all rows of one CDR3 protein and keeps the most common genes and DNA. The sample has about 740,000 distinct CDR3 sequences on record, approximately 14% of them singletons. The ten largest clones capture about a tenth of the sample. The specimen sequenced was blood. These receptors all come from a woman between 18 and 30 years old with Graves' hyperthyroidism.

This chain uses TRBV7-2 with TRBJ2-1; 9 nucleotides line up with TRBD2. The CDR3 runs to 17 residues. V lost 7 bases, J lost 0 bases, and 10 bases stayed unmatched. Germline CDR1 SGHTA, CDR2 FQGNSA. The CDR3 bases are TGTGCCAGCAATAGGCTAGCGGGGCCGGGCTCCTACAATGAGCAGTTCTTC. This translates into CASNRLAGPGSYNEQFF. The whole variable domain, filled in from reference TRBV7-2 and TRBJ2-1, reads GAGVSQSPSNKVTEKGKDVELRCDPISGHTALYWYRQSLGQGLEFLIYFQGNSAPDKSGLPSDRFSAERTGGSVSTLTIQRTQQEDSAVYLCASNRLAGPGSYNEQFFGPGTRLTVL.

The CDR3 spells CASSLLGENSEQYF. In DNA, the CDR3 is TGTGCCAGCAGTTTACTGGGAGAAAACAGCGAGCAGTACTTC. The chain recombines TRBV28 with TRBJ2-7; weak D call: TRBD2 (5 bases). This CDR3 has 14 residues. The V gene's germline CDR1 is MDHEN and CDR2 SYDVKM. V was pared by 2 bases and J by 6 bases, with 14 bases between.

J is TRBJ2-1 and V is TRBV20-1; the match to TRBD1 covers 7 bases. Germline CDR1 and CDR2: DFQATT and SNEGSKA (reference sequence). The CDR3 has 18 amino acids. V shed 6 bases and J 7 bases; nucleotides not matched to a gene: 24. CDR3 DNA: TGCAGTGCCACCACAGAAAATAGACAGGGCACTAGGAAAAATGAGCAGTTCTTC. Protein sequence: CSATTENRQGTRKNEQFF.

This clonotype occurred many times. The chain employs TRBV29-1 and TRBJ1-5; a possible D gene is TRBD1 (6 bases). The CDR3 is 12 residues long. Germline CDR1 SQVTM, CDR2 ANQGSEA. V shed 4 bases and J shed 4 bases, with 8 bases lying between them. CDR3 residues: CSVGGANQPQHF. The CDR3 DNA sequence: TGCAGCGTTGGGGGGGCAAATCAGCCCCAGCATTTT.

The rearrangement joins TRBV2 to TRBJ2-2; TRBD2 matches 9 bases. The CDR3 is made up of 16 amino acids. The V segment lost 6 bases and the J segment 1 base; nucleotides outside the gene matches: 6. CDR1 is SNHLY and CDR2 is FYNNEI in the germline V gene. Written as DNA, the CDR3 is TGTGCCAGCAGACCAGGACTAGCGCGGAACACCGGGGAGCTGTTTTTT. The encoded protein is CASRPGLARNTGELFF.

This clonotype came up a few times. The J gene is TRBJ1-4, the V gene TRBV19; D possibly corresponds to TRBD1 (5 bases). Per germline, CDR1 LNHDA and CDR2 SQIVND (reference sequence). The V gene lost 9 bases and the J gene lost 7 bases, with 12 bases spanning the gap. The CDR3 loop spans 12 amino acids. CDR3 in amino acids: CARPGGAEKLFF. CDR3 nucleotides: TGTGCCAGACCGGGCGGGGCTGAAAAACTGTTTTTT. Variable domain in full (rest from reference TRBV19 and TRBJ1-4): DGGITQSPKYLFRKEGQNVTLSCEQNLNHDAMYWYRQDPGQGLRLIYYSQIVNDFQKGDIAEGYSVSREKKESFPLTVTSAQKNPTAFYLCARPGGAEKLFFGSGTQLSVL.

The chain combines TRBV6-1 with TRBJ2-1, with 13 bases aligning to TRBD2. The CDR3 covers 17 residues. V lost 5 bases, J lost 2 bases, and 6 bases stayed unmatched. Germline CDR1 and CDR2: MNHNS and SASEGT. CDR3 nucleotide sequence: TGTGCCAGCAGTTCACCGGGACTAGCGGGAACCTACAATGAGCAGTTCTTC. It is translated as CASSSPGLAGTYNEQFF.

This clonotype was recorded many times. The chain carries TRBV11-1 and TRBJ2-1; no reliable D call. Germline loops: CDR1 SGHAT, CDR2 FQDESV (reference sequence). This CDR3 spans 13 amino acids. Trimming cost V 1 base and J 8 bases, with 9 bases left between them. The CDR3 sequence is CASSLGASDEQFF. DNA of the CDR3: TGTGCCAGCAGCTTAGGCGCCTCGGATGAGCAGTTCTTC.

The V and J genes are TRBV20-1 and TRBJ2-7, with 9 bases fitting TRBD1. The germline CDR1 and CDR2 sequences are DFQATT and SNEGSKA (reference sequence). CDR3 length: 13 residues. The CDR3 spells CSVGGTGKPEQYF. CDR3 sequence (DNA): TGCAGCGTAGGGGGGACAGGGAAGCCCGAGCAGTACTTC.

This clonotype was seen ten or more times. The chain employs TRBV7-9 and TRBJ2-5, with a weak D call TRBD1 (5 bases). Trimming took off 1 base at V and 2 bases at J, with 11 bases between the two ends. The CDR3 covers 15 residues. Germline CDR1 and CDR2: SEHNR and FQNEAQ (reference sequence). CDR3 region: CASSLVRTGQETQYF. For the CDR3, the DNA is TGTGCCAGCAGCTTAGTACGTACAGGTCAAGAGACCCAGTACTTC. The whole variable domain, filled in from reference TRBV7-9 and TRBJ2-5, reads DTGVSQNPRHKITKRGQNVTFRCDPISEHNRLYWYRQTLGQGPEFLTYFQNEAQLEKSRLLSDRFSAERPKGSFSTLEIQRTEQGDSAMYLCASSLVRTGQETQYFGPGTRLLVL.

This chain uses TRBV30 with TRBJ1-5; no clear D gene. The germline CDR1 and CDR2 sequences are GTSNPN and SVGIG (reference sequence). Trimming pared 0 bases from V and 0 bases from J, leaving 12 bases between. The CDR3 runs to 16 residues. The chain's CDR3 is CAWSVPVSHSNQPQHF. CDR3 DNA: TGTGCCTGGAGTGTACCGGTTTCCCATAGCAATCAGCCCCAGCATTTT.

Many counts were recorded for this clonotype. V is TRBV11-1 and J is TRBJ1-1, with a weak D call TRBD1 (5 bases). The CDR3 is made up of 14 amino acids. Between the trimmed V and J ends, which lost 1 base and 5 bases, there was a span of 11 bases. Germline values: CDR1 SGHAT, CDR2 FQDESV (reference sequence). The CDR3, as DNA: TGTGCCAGCAGCTTAGTCTCAGGGCGGACTGAAGCTTTCTTT. It codes for CASSLVSGRTEAFF.

CDR3 DNA sequence: TGTGCCAGCAGCCTCCAGGACAGGTCCCCAGATACGCAGTATTTT. The encoded protein is CASSLQDRSPDTQYF. The V and J genes are TRBV7-9 and TRBJ2-3, with 7 bases that match TRBD1. Germline-derived CDR1 and CDR2 are SEHNR and FQNEAQ (reference sequence). This CDR3 spans 15 amino acids. J was trimmed by 4 bases and V by 5 bases; bases with no gene match: 9.

Points on this clonotype: Given a much more abundant clone one base away, this may be a read error. The V call is TRBV2, the J call TRBJ2-7; 10 bases fit TRBD2. Germline CDR1 SNHLY, CDR2 FYNNEI. V lost 7 bases, J lost 8 bases, and 11 bases stayed unmatched. CDR3 size: 14 residues. This CDR3 is CASILGLATDKQYF. The CDR3 DNA is TGTGCCAGCATCCTGGGACTAGCGACCGACAAGCAGTACTTC.

This clonotype was picked up many times. This sequence joins TRBV3-1 and TRBJ2-1; D gene unclear. The germline gives CDR1 LGHDT, CDR2 YNNKEL (reference sequence). V lost 4 bases, J lost 4 bases, and 5 bases lay in between. This CDR3 region has 12 residues. The CDR3 loop is CASSPRYNEQFF. The CDR3 region has the DNA TGTGCCAGCAGCCCCAGATACAATGAGCAGTTCTTC.

There are a few counts of this clonotype. This sequence joins TRBV6-1 and TRBJ2-7; D call uncertain. With 11 bases removed from V and 3 bases from J, the gap between germline ends came to 11 bases. The CDR3 spans 11 residues. Germline V CDR1 and CDR2: MNHNS, SASEGT. CDR3 region: CAVTQSYEQYF. CDR3 DNA sequence: TGTGCCGTAACTCAGAGCTACGAGCAGTACTTC.

This clonotype showed up just a few times. The V call is TRBV7-9, the J call TRBJ2-7; tentatively, D is TRBD1 (5 bases). Germline CDR1 and CDR2: SEHNR and FQNEAQ (reference sequence). Trimming took 3 bases from V and 6 from J, leaving 9 bases between them. The CDR3 length is 12 residues. The CDR3: CASSFTGLEQYF. In nucleotides, the CDR3 is TGTGCCAGCAGCTTCACAGGCCTCGAGCAGTACTTC.

This clonotype turned up a few times. This chain connects TRBV7-3 to TRBJ1-5, with D tentatively TRBD1 (5 bases). The CDR3 extends over 13 amino acids. CDR1 and CDR2 from the germline V gene are SGHTA and FQGTGA. Trimming cost V 2 bases and J 15 bases, with 17 bases left between them. The CDR3 DNA follows: TGTGCCAGCAGCTTAGTTCATGGTGGGACCAGGCATTTT. It is translated as CASSLVHGGTRHF.

This rearrangement joins TRBV4-3 to TRBJ2-2; D remains unclear. There are 14 residues in the CDR3. The V gene's germline CDR1 is LGHNA and CDR2 YSLEER. V lost 3 bases and J 5 bases, leaving 10 bases between the germline ends. CDR3 amino acids: CASSQVIATGELFF. The DNA for the CDR3 is TGCGCCAGCAGCCAGGTCATTGCAACCGGGGAGCTGTTTTTT.

This clonotype was recorded once. The J gene is TRBJ2-7, the V gene TRBV3-1; D unresolved. V was pared by 2 bases and J by 6 bases, with 14 bases between. The CDR3 consists of 14 residues. The V gene's germline CDR1 is LGHDT and CDR2 YNNKEL (reference sequence). The CDR3 protein is CASSQSHAGVEQYF. In DNA form, the CDR3 reads TGTGCCAGCAGCCAATCGCATGCTGGGGTCGAGCAGTACTTC.

This clonotype was recorded at least ten times. This sequence joins TRBV6-4 and TRBJ2-5; 12 positions match TRBD2. The V gene end was trimmed by 5 bases and the J gene end by 0 bases; junction bases not matched to a gene: 16. Germline assignment: CDR1 MRHNA and CDR2 SNTAGT. The CDR3 runs to 20 residues. The CDR3 coding sequence is TGTGCCAGCAGTCCCATCCTGCTAGCGGGAGGGCCGGGTTACCAAGAGACCCAGTACTTC. It encodes CASSPILLAGGPGYQETQYF.

This clonotype has just a few counts. The chain has TRBV2 and TRBJ2-5; D is undetermined. CDR1 and CDR2 (germline): SNHLY, FYNNEI. The germline V and J ends were trimmed by 4 bases and 14 bases, with 14 bases remaining between them. The CDR3 loop spans 11 amino acids. CDR3 DNA sequence: TGTGCCAGCAGTGGAGCGAGTATGGCCTACTTC. It translates to CASSGASMAYF.

Remarks on this clonotype: One junction end disagrees with the germline gene, perhaps due to a read error. In DNA form, the CDR3 reads TGTGCCAGCAGCTTTCGACAGAATTCACCCCCCCACTTT. Protein: CASSFRQNSPPHF. J is TRBJ1-6 and V is TRBV7-2, with D possibly being TRBD1 (5 bases). The CDR3 spans 13 residues. Germline loops: CDR1 SGHTA, CDR2 FQGNSA.

This clonotype was counted ten times or more. The CDR3 bases are TGTGCCAGCAGATGGACTAGCGGGACCTACGAGCAGTACTTC. This codes for CASRWTSGTYEQYF. The chain has TRBV6-2 or TRBV6-3 and TRBJ2-7, with 12 bases that match TRBD2. Per the germline V gene, CDR1 is MNHEY and CDR2 is SVGEGT. Trimming cost V 6 bases and J 2 bases; bases outside gene matches: 2. CDR3 length equals 14 residues.

With regard to this clonotype: A read error may explain this, as a much larger clone is one base away. The J gene is TRBJ1-2, the V gene TRBV25-1; D uncertain. Trimming cost V 6 bases and J 0 bases, with 5 bases left between them. Per the germline V gene, CDR1 is MGHDK and CDR2 is SYGVNS. This CDR3 has 12 amino acids. The CDR3 reads CASRRANYGYTF. The CDR3 DNA reads as TGTGCCAGCAGGAGAGCTAACTATGGCTACACCTTC.

This clonotype showed up many times. This chain links TRBV11-3 with TRBJ2-5; 8 bases fit TRBD1. The CDR3 runs to 13 residues. After removal of 3 bases from V and 5 bases from J, the junction contained 2 bases not matched to a gene. Per germline, CDR1 SGHNT and CDR2 YENEEA. This chain's CDR3 is CASSFWTGETQYF. The DNA of the CDR3 is TGTGCCAGCAGCTTTTGGACAGGGGAGACCCAGTACTTC.

At least ten counts were recorded for this clonotype. J is TRBJ2-7 and V is TRBV5-1, with a tentative D call TRBD1 (6 bases). The CDR3 length is 14 residues. V dropped 2 bases and J dropped 5 bases, with 14 bases sitting between them. Germline CDR1 is SGHRS and CDR2 is YFSETQ. The CDR3 DNA follows: TGCGCCAGCAGCTTAGGACAGTGGGGCAACGAGCAGTACTTC. Its protein product is CASSLGQWGNEQYF.